This T cell receptor beta chain was documented in a study of blood T cell repertoires in COVID-19. Study information: COVID-19 samples collected from the United States, Italy and Spain covered acute and convalescent phases. In each case, the material was cDNA or gDNA derived from T cells, B-cell-depleted T cells, or PBMCs.

As originally analysed: It was from reference gene primer amplification that nucleated cell counts were estimated. Using immunoSEQ multiplex PCR, the repertoire was profiled, and TCRdb retains in-frame clones only, with some absent. V and J calls plus clone size are reproduced from that table; the DNA served to infer D and trimming. The sample holds fewer than 120,000 clones, approximately 70% seen once. Germline values: CDR1 MNHEY, CDR2 SMNVEV (reference sequence). Trimming removed 2 bases at V and 0 bases at J, with 13 bases between. The CDR3 runs to 16 residues. The rearrangement uses TRBV27 and TRBJ1-2; tentatively, D is TRBD1 (6 bases). Sequencing was done on a sample of peripheral blood. This clonotype was obtained from a woman aged 55 to 70 with acute or convalescent COVID-19. Here the CDR3 reads CASSLTRTATNYGYTF. The CDR3 nucleotides read TGTGCCAGCAGTTTAACAAGGACAGCGACTAACTATGGCTACACCTTC.